Listed below are T cell receptor beta chains from one sample, sequenced in a study of blood T cell repertoires in COVID-19. Libraries were prepared by immunoSEQ multiplex PCR; TCRdb keeps only in-frame clonotypes and omits some of them. The data hold about 390,000 clones, with just under 90% observed a single time. Material for sequencing was PBMCs or T cells enriched from blood (not recorded which). The receptors here all came from a woman aged 45-65 years who had recovered from COVID-19. Each CDR3 is given with its conserved first and last residue. D genes are given only for firm matches. Clone size is given for some rows only: seen once, a few or many times, or a class if the clone is expanded.

V: TRBV27
size: -
J: TRBJ2-7
D: TRBD1
CDR3: CASSFRDSNSYEQYF
DNA: TGTGCCAGCAGTTTCCGGGACAGCAACTCCTACGAGCAGTACTTC

V: TRBV7-6
size: -
J: TRBJ1-1
D: -
CDR3: CASSLAVEGSAEAFF
DNA: TGTGCCAGCAGCTTAGCCGTGGAGGGAAGCGCTGAAGCTTTCTTT

V: TRBV30
size: -
J: TRBJ1-2
D: -
CDR3: CAWNVFGGIYTF
DNA: TGTGCCTGGAACGTCTTTGGGGGGATCTACACCTTC

V: TRBV4-1
size: -
J: TRBJ2-5
D: TRBD2
CDR3: CASSPSGGAWETQYF
DNA: TGCGCCAGCAGCCCCAGCGGGGGGGCCTGGGAGACCCAGTACTTC

V: TRBV30
size: once
J: TRBJ2-1
D: -
CDR3: CAWSPQSSYNEQFF
DNA: TGTGCCTGGAGTCCACAGAGCTCCTACAATGAGCAGTTCTTC

V: TRBV6-4
size: -
J: TRBJ2-3
D: TRBD2
CDR3: CASSVYTSGGPDTQYF
DNA: TGTGCCAGCAGTGTCTATACTAGCGGGGGCCCAGATACGCAGTATTTT

V: TRBV2
size: -
J: TRBJ1-2
D: -
CDR3: CASSKQEFYGYTF
DNA: TGTGCCAGCAGTAAACAGGAGTTCTATGGCTACACCTTC

V: TRBV30
size: -
J: TRBJ2-2
D: TRBD1
CDR3: CAGGPLGQGNTGELFF
DNA: TGTGCCGGGGGGCCGTTAGGACAGGGGAACACCGGGGAGCTGTTTTTT

V: TRBV5-1
size: -
J: TRBJ1-1
D: -
CDR3: CASSLEGFDTEAFF
DNA: TGCGCCAGCAGCTTAGAGGGATTTGACACTGAAGCTTTCTTT

V: TRBV19
size: few
J: TRBJ2-1
D: -
CDR3: CASSIVARNNEQFF
DNA: TGTGCCAGTAGTATAGTAGCGAGGAACAATGAGCAGTTCTTC

V: TRBV4-2
size: -
J: TRBJ2-1
D: -
CDR3: CASSQDAGKGNEQFF
DNA: TGTGCCAGCAGCCAAGATGCAGGGAAGGGAAATGAGCAGTTCTTC

V: TRBV18
size: -
J: TRBJ1-2
D: TRBD1
CDR3: CASSESGQVNYGYTF
DNA: TGTGCCAGCTCCGAATCGGGACAGGTGAACTATGGCTACACCTTC

V: TRBV29-1
size: -
J: TRBJ1-2
D: -
CDR3: CSVEVRVGFGYTF
DNA: TGCAGCGTTGAAGTCAGGGTAGGATTCGGCTACACCTTC

V: TRBV4-2
size: -
J: TRBJ1-2
D: TRBD1
CDR3: CASSQPDRDPSLPYGYTF
DNA: TGTGCCAGCAGCCAACCGGACAGGGACCCCTCCCTGCCATATGGCTACACCTTC

V: TRBV25-1
size: -
J: TRBJ1-5
D: -
CDR3: CASRGGVGNQPQHF
DNA: TGTGCCAGCAGGGGAGGGGTAGGTAATCAGCCCCAGCATTTT

V: TRBV7-2
size: -
J: TRBJ2-5
D: -
CDR3: CASSRGREETQYF
DNA: TGTGCCAGCAGCCGAGGCCGGGAAGAGACCCAGTACTTC

V: TRBV4-2
size: -
J: TRBJ2-7
D: TRBD2
CDR3: CASSQDPSGRGISYEQYF
DNA: TGTGCCAGCAGCCAAGATCCGAGTGGGCGGGGGATCTCCTACGAGCAGTACTTC

V: TRBV5-1
size: -
J: TRBJ2-4
D: TRBD1
CDR3: CASSWGQTLAKNIQYF
DNA: TGCGCCAGCAGCTGGGGACAGACACTAGCCAAAAACATTCAGTACTTC

V: TRBV7-9
size: -
J: TRBJ2-1
D: TRBD2
CDR3: CASSLILAGAGNEQFF
DNA: TGTGCCAGCAGCTTAATTCTAGCGGGGGCCGGTAATGAGCAGTTCTTC

V: TRBV25-1
size: many
J: TRBJ2-2
D: TRBD1
CDR3: CASSELGQGVTGELFF
DNA: TGTGCCAGCAGTGAATTGGGTCAGGGGGTCACCGGGGAGCTGTTTTTT

V: TRBV27
size: -
J: TRBJ1-1
D: -
CDR3: CASSPRGLNTEAFF
DNA: TGTGCCAGCAGCCCCAGAGGATTGAACACTGAAGCTTTCTTT

V: TRBV4-1
size: few
J: TRBJ2-2
D: TRBD1
CDR3: CASSLRPSDRGIPGELFF
DNA: TGCGCCAGCAGCCTACGCCCATCCGACAGGGGGATTCCCGGGGAGCTGTTTTTT

V: TRBV6-5
size: -
J: TRBJ1-1
D: -
CDR3: CASSKGLVNTEAFF
DNA: TGTGCCAGCAGCAAGGGGTTGGTGAACACTGAAGCTTTCTTT

V: TRBV27
size: -
J: TRBJ1-2
D: TRBD1
CDR3: CASSFFPQGDPYGYTF
DNA: TGTGCCAGCAGTTTTTTTCCGCAGGGGGATCCCTATGGCTACACCTTC

V: TRBV5-4
size: few
J: TRBJ2-7
D: TRBD1
CDR3: CASSLQGQSINEQYF
DNA: TGTGCCAGCAGCCTACAGGGGCAATCTATCAACGAGCAGTACTTC

V: TRBV6-4
size: -
J: TRBJ2-2
D: -
CDR3: CASGTSANTGELFF
DNA: TGTGCCAGCGGTACGTCGGCGAACACCGGGGAGCTGTTTTTT

V: TRBV30
size: -
J: TRBJ2-3
D: TRBD2
CDR3: CAWSGSGGLVDTQYF
DNA: TGTGCCTGGAGTGGTAGCGGGGGGCTTGTAGATACGCAGTATTTT

V: TRBV7-2
size: -
J: TRBJ2-5
D: -
CDR3: CASSTQTGETQYF
DNA: TGTGCCAGCAGCACCCAGACTGGTGAGACCCAGTACTTC